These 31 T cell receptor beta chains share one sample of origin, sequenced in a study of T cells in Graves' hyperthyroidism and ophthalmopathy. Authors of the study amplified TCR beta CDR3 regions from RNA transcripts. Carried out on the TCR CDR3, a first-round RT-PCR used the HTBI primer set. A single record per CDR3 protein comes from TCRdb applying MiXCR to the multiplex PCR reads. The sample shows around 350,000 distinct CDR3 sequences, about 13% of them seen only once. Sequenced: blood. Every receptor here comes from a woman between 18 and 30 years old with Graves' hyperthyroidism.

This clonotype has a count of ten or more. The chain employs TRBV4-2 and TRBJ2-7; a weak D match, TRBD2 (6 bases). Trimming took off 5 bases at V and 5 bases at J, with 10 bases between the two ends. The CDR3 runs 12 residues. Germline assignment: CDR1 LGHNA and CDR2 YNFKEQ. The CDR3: CASSFRENEQYF. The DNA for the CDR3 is TGTGCCAGCAGCTTTCGGGAGAACGAGCAGTACTTC.

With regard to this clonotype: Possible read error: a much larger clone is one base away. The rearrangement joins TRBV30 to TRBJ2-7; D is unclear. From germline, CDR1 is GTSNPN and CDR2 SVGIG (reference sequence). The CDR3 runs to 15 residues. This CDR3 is CAWSGSRFSSHEQYF. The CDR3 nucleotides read TGTGCCTGGAGTGGGAGCCGGTTTAGCTCCCACGAGCAGTACTTC.

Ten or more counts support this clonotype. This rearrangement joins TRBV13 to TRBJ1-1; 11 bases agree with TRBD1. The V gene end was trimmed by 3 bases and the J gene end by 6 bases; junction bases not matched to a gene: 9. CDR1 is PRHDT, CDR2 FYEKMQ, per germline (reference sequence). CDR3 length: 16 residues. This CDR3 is CASSLALGQGGPEAFF. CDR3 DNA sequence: TGTGCCAGCAGCTTGGCCTTGGGACAGGGGGGTCCTGAAGCTTTCTTT.

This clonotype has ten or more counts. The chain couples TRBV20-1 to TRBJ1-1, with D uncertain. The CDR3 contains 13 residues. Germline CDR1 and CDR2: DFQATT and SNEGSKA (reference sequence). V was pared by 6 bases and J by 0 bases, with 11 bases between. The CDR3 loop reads CSATNTMNTEAFF. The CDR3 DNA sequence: TGCAGTGCAACGAACACCATGAACACTGAAGCTTTCTTT.

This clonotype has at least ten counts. As DNA, the CDR3 is TGCAGTGCTAGAGAGGACAAACCTCTAGCCAAAAACATTCAGTACTTC. This encodes CSAREDKPLAKNIQYF. This chain links TRBV20-1 with TRBJ2-4; possible D gene TRBD1, 5 bases. The CDR3 has 16 residues. The V end lost 0 bases, the J end lost 0 bases, and 12 bases lay between the germline ends. Germline CDR1 reads DFQATT; CDR2 reads SNEGSKA (reference sequence).

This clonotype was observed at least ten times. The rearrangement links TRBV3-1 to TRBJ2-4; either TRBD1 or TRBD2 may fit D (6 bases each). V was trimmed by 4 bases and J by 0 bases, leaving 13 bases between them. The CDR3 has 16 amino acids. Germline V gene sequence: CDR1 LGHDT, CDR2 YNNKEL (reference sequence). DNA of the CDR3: TGTGCCAGCAGCCCCCGTCGGGGGCCAGCCAAAAACATTCAGTACTTC. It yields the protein CASSPRRGPAKNIQYF.

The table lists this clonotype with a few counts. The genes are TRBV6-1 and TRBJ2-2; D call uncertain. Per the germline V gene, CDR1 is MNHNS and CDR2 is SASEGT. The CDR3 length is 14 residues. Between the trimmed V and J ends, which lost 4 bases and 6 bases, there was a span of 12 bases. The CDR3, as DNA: TGTGCCAGCAGTGCGACCCACAATCCCGGGGAGCTGTTTTTT. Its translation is CASSATHNPGELFF.

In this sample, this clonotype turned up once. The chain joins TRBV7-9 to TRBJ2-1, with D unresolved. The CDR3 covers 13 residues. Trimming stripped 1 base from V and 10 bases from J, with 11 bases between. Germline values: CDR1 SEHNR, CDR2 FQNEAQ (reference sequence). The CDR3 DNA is TGTGCCAGCAGCTTAGAGGCCTTGGGGGAGCAGTTCTTC. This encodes CASSLEALGEQFF.

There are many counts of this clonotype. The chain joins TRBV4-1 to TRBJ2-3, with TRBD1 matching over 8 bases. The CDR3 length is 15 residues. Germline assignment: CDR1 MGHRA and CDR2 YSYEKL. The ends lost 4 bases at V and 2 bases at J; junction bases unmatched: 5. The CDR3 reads CASSLGQGNTDTQYF. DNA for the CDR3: TGCGCCAGCAGCCTAGGACAGGGCAACACAGATACGCAGTATTTT.

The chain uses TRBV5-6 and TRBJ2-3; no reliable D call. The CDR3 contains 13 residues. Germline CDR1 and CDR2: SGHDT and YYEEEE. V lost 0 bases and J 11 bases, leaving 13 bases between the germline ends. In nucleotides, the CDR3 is TGTGCCAGCAGCTTGGCCTCGGTAGGGCAGCAGTATTTT. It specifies CASSLASVGQQYF.

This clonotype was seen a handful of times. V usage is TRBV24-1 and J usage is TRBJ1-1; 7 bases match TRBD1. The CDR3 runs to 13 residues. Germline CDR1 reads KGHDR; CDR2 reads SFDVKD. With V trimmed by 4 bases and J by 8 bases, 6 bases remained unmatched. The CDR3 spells CATSETGTAEAFF. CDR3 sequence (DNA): TGTGCCACCAGTGAGACTGGGACAGCCGAAGCTTTCTTT.

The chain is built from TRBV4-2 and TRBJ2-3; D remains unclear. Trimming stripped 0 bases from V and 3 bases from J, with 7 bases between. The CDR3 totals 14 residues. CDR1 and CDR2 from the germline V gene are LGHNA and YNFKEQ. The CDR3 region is CASSQDARTDTQYF. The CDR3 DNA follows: TGTGCCAGCAGCCAAGACGCTAGGACAGATACGCAGTATTTT.

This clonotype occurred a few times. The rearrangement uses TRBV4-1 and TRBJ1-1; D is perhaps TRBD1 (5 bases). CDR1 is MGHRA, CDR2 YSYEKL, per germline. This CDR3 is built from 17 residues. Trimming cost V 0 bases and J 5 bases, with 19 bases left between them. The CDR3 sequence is CASSQEGAQGKKTEAFF. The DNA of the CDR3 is TGCGCCAGCAGCCAAGAAGGGGCTCAGGGAAAGAAGACTGAAGCTTTCTTT.

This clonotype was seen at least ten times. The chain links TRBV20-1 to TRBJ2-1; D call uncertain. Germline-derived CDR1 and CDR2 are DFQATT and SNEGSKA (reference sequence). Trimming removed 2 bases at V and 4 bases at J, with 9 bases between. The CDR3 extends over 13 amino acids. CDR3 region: CSARSELYNEQFF. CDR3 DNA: TGCAGTGCTAGATCGGAATTATACAATGAGCAGTTCTTC.

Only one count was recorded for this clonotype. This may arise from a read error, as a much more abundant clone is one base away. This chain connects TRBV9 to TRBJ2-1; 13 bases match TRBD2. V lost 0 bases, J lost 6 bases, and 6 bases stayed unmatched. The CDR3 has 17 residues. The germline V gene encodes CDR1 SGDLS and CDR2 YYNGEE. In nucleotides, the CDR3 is TGTGCCAGCAGCGTAGCGCGAGGACTAGCGGGGGCCAATGAGCAGTTCTTC. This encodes CASSVARGLAGANEQFF.

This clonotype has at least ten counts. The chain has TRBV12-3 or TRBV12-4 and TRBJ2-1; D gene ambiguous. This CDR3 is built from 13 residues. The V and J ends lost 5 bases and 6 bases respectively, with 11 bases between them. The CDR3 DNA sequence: TGTGCCAGCAGTACCAATCTCCGCAATGAGCAGTTCTTC. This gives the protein CASSTNLRNEQFF.

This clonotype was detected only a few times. CDR3 loop: CASSYSTGFNYNSPLHF. In DNA form, the CDR3 reads TGTGCCAGCAGTTACTCGACGGGGTTCAACTATAATTCACCCCTCCACTTT. The rearrangement links TRBV6-6 to TRBJ1-6; D is unclear. The germline gives CDR1 MNHNY, CDR2 SVGAGI (reference sequence). The CDR3 is 17 amino acids. With 0 bases removed from V and 3 bases from J, the gap between germline ends came to 12 bases.

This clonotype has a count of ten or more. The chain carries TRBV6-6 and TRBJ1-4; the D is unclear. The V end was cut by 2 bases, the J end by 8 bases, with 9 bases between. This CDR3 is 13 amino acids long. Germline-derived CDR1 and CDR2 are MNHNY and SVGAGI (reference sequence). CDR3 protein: CASSYEVGEKLFF. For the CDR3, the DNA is TGTGCCAGCAGTTACGAGGTCGGGGAAAAACTGTTTTTT.

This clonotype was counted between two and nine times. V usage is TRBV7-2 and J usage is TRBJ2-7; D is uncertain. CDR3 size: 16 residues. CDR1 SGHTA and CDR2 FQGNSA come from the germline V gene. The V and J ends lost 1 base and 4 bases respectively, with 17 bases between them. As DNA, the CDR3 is TGTGCCAGCAGCTTAGTCTGGCAGCCCAGTGCATACGAGCAGTACTTC. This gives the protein CASSLVWQPSAYEQYF.

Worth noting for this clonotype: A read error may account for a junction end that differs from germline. Here the CDR3 reads CSVEQGPNYGYSF. The CDR3 DNA follows: TGCAGCGTTGAGCAGGGCCCTAACTATGGCTACAGCTTC. This chain connects TRBV29-1 to TRBJ1-2, with D possibly TRBD1 on 5 matching bases. From germline, CDR1 is SQVTM and CDR2 ANQGSEA. This CDR3 is built from 13 residues.

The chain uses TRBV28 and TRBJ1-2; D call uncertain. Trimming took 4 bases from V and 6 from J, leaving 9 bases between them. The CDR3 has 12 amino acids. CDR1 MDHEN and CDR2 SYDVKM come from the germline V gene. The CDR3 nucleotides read TGTGCCAGCAGTTCCTTCCCCGATGGCTACACCTTC. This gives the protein CASSSFPDGYTF.

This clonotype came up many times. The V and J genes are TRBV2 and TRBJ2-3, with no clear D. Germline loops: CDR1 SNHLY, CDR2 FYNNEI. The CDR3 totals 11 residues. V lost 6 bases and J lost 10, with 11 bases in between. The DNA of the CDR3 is TGTGCCAGCAGCCTAGGAAGTGCGCAGTATTTT. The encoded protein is CASSLGSAQYF.

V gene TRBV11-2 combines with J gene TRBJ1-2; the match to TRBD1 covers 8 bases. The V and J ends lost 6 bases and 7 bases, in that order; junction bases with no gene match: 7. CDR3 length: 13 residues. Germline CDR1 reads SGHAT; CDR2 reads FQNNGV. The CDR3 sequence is CASSYGQGSGYTF. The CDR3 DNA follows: TGTGCCAGCAGTTATGGACAGGGAAGTGGCTACACCTTC.

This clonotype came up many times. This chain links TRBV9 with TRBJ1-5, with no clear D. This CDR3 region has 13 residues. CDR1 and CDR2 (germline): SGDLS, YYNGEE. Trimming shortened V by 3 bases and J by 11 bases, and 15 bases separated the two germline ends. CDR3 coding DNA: TGTGCCAGCAGCGCGTGTCATAGCAAGGCCCAGCATTTT. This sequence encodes CASSACHSKAQHF.

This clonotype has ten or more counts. CDR3 sequence (DNA): TGCGCCAGCAGCCCGGAGGGCGACCGCTACACCTTC. It encodes CASSPEGDRYTF. V gene TRBV5-1 combines with J gene TRBJ1-2; D is ambiguous. Germline V gene data show CDR1 as SGHRS and CDR2 as YFSETQ. This CDR3 spans 12 amino acids. V was shortened by 4 bases and J by 9 bases, with 13 bases between the two germline ends.

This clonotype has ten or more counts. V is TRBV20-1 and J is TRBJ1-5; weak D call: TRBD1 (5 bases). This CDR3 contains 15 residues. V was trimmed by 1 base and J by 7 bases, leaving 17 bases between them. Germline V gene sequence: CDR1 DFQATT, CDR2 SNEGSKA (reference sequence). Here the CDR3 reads CSARAQDSYGQPQHF. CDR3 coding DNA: TGCAGTGCTAGAGCCCAAGACAGCTACGGGCAGCCCCAGCATTTT.

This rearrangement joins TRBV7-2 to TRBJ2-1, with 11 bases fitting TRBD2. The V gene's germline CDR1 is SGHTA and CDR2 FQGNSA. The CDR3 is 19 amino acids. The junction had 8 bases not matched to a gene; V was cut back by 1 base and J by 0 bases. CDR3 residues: CASSLEGSGRAPSYNEQFF. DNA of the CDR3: TGTGCCAGCAGCTTAGAGGGTAGCGGGAGGGCCCCCTCCTACAATGAGCAGTTCTTC.

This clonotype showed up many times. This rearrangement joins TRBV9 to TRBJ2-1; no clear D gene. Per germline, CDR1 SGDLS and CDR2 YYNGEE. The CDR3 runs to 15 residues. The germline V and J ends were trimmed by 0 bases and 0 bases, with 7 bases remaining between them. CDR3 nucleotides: TGTGCCAGCAGCGTAGGCACCACCTCCTACAATGAGCAGTTCTTC. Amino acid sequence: CASSVGTTSYNEQFF.

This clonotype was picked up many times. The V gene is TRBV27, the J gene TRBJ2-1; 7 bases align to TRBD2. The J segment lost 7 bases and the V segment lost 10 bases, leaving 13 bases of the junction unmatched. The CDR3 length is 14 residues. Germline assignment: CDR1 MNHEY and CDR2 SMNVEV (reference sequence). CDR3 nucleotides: TGTGCCACCTCCTATGCGGGAGTGGGGAATGAGCAGTTCTTC. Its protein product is CATSYAGVGNEQFF.

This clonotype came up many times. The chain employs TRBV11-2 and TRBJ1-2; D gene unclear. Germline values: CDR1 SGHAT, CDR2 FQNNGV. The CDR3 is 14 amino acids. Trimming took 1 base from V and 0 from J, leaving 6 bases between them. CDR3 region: CASSLGHSNYGYTF. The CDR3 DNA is TGTGCCAGCAGCTTAGGACATTCTAACTATGGCTACACCTTC. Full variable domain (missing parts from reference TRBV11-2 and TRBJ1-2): EAGVAQSPRYKIIEKRQSVAFWCNPISGHATLYWYQQILGQGPKLLIQFQNNGVVDDSQLPKDRFSAERLKGVDSTLKIQPAKLEDSAVYLCASSLGHSNYGYTFGSGTRLTVV.

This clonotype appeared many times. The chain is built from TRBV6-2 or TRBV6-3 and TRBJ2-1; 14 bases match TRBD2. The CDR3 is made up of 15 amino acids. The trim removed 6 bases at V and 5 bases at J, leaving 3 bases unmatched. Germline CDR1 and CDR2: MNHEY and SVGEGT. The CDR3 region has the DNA TGTGCCAGCAGCCAGGGACTAGCGGGGGACAATGAGCAGTTCTTC. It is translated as CASSQGLAGDNEQFF.